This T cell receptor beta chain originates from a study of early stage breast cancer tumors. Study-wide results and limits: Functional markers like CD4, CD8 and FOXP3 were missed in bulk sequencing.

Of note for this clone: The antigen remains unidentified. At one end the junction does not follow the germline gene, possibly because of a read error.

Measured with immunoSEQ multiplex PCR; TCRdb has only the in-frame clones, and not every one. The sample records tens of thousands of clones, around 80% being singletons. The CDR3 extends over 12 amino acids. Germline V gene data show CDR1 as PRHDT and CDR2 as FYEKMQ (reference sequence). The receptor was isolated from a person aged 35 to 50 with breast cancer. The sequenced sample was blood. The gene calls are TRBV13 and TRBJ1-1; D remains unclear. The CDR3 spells CASNLRATEAFF. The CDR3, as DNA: TGTGCCAGCAACTTACGGGCCACTGAAGCTTTCTTT.